This TCR beta chain was sequenced during a study of human CD8 memory T cell subsets. Total CD8+ T cells underwent enrichment via negative magnetic separation. In each subset, RNA was taken from duplicate vials, each of 150,000 sorted CD8+ T cells. The CDR3 runs 13 residues. Germline CDR1 and CDR2: LNHNV and YYDKDF (reference sequence). UMI-labeled 5' RACE was the method by which TCR beta libraries were made. No DNA is given; TCRdb re-called the 5' RACE reads and lists each CDR3 protein once. The sample shows around 4,000 distinct CDR3 sequences, and approximately 30% sits with its ten largest clones. This sequence originates from a human donor in good health. The chain recombines TRBV15 with TRBJ2-1; TCRdb's D gene call, TRBD2, goes unchecked for lack of DNA. The sample comprised CD8+ T cells from PBMCs. CDR3: CAAGTSGYNEQFF.